A selection of T cell receptor beta chains follows, all from one sample in a study of blood T cell repertoires in COVID-19. Libraries were prepared by immunoSEQ multiplex PCR; TCRdb keeps only in-frame clonotypes and omits some of them. There are 130,000 to 150,000 clones in the sample; 80% to 85% occur only once, and 35% to 40% lies in the top ten. Sequencing was done on a sample of peripheral blood. The receptors shown here come from a human donor in a cohort sampled during active COVID-19. Both conserved end residues are part of each CDR3. A D gene is named only where the DNA matches it firmly. A row's size may be missing; if present it is once, few, many or a size class.

J gene: TRBJ2-5; D gene: NA; V gene: TRBV5-5; CDR3 length: 14; clone size: once; CDR3 protein: CASSLEAGRKTQYF; CDR3 DNA: TGTGCCAGCAGCTTGGAGGCAGGGAGGAAGACCCAGTACTTC
J gene: TRBJ2-5; D gene: TRBD1; V gene: TRBV29-1; CDR3 length: 15; clone size: NA; CDR3 protein: CSAKYGTGAAETQYF; CDR3 DNA: TGCAGCGCAAAATACGGGACAGGGGCCGCAGAGACCCAGTACTTC
J gene: TRBJ2-7; D gene: TRBD1; V gene: TRBV20-1; CDR3 length: 11; clone size: NA; CDR3 protein: CSQAGGYEQYF; CDR3 DNA: TGCAGTCAAGCAGGGGGCTACGAGCAGTACTTC
J gene: TRBJ1-6; D gene: TRBD1; V gene: TRBV9; CDR3 length: 14; clone size: few; CDR3 protein: CASSVEGAGSPLHF; CDR3 DNA: TGTGCCAGCAGCGTAGAGGGGGCCGGGTCACCCCTCCACTTT
J gene: TRBJ2-5; D gene: TRBD1; V gene: TRBV28; CDR3 length: 14; clone size: NA; CDR3 protein: CASTGTGKRETQYF; CDR3 DNA: TGTGCCAGCACCGGGACAGGGAAAAGAGAGACCCAGTACTTC
J gene: TRBJ1-2; D gene: NA; V gene: TRBV6-5; CDR3 length: 13; clone size: NA; CDR3 protein: CASERGTIYGYTF; CDR3 DNA: TGTGCCAGCGAACGCGGGACCATCTATGGCTACACCTTC
J gene: TRBJ1-1; D gene: NA; V gene: TRBV3-1/TRBV3-2; CDR3 length: 15; clone size: NA; CDR3 protein: CASSQGEQGRAEAFF; CDR3 DNA: TGTGCCAGCAGCCAAGGGGAACAGGGAAGAGCTGAAGCTTTCTTT
J gene: TRBJ1-1; D gene: NA; V gene: TRBV18; CDR3 length: 20; clone size: NA; CDR3 protein: CASSLLRGSSFLVLDTEAFF; CDR3 DNA: TGTGCCAGCTCACTCTTGCGGGGAAGCTCGTTTCTGGTTTTGGACACTGAAGCTTTCTTT
J gene: TRBJ1-1; D gene: TRBD1; V gene: TRBV7-9; CDR3 length: 17; clone size: NA; CDR3 protein: CASSLGDRVSINTEAFF; CDR3 DNA: TGTGCCAGCAGCTTAGGGGACAGGGTAAGCATAAACACTGAAGCTTTCTTT
J gene: TRBJ2-7; D gene: TRBD2; V gene: TRBV6-2/TRBV6-3; CDR3 length: 15; clone size: NA; CDR3 protein: CASSYQLAGGYEQYF; CDR3 DNA: TGTGCCAGCAGTTACCAACTAGCGGGGGGCTACGAGCAGTACTTC
J gene: TRBJ2-5; D gene: NA; V gene: TRBV4-2; CDR3 length: 14; clone size: NA; CDR3 protein: CASSQGAQRETQYF; CDR3 DNA: TGTGCCAGCAGCCAAGGGGCCCAGCGGGAGACCCAGTACTTC
J gene: TRBJ2-1; D gene: TRBD2; V gene: TRBV5-1; CDR3 length: 15; clone size: NA; CDR3 protein: CASSLGLAGYNEQFF; CDR3 DNA: TGCGCCAGCAGCTTGGGACTAGCGGGGTACAATGAGCAGTTCTTC
J gene: TRBJ1-3; D gene: NA; V gene: TRBV19; CDR3 length: 15; clone size: NA; CDR3 protein: CASSPLIDSGNTIYF; CDR3 DNA: TGTGCCAGTAGTCCCCTAATAGACTCTGGAAACACCATATATTTT
J gene: TRBJ1-5; D gene: TRBD1; V gene: TRBV6-2/TRBV6-3; CDR3 length: 16; clone size: NA; CDR3 protein: CASSSGQGARNQPQHF; CDR3 DNA: TGTGCCAGCAGCTCAGGACAGGGGGCAAGAAATCAGCCCCAGCATTTT
J gene: TRBJ2-1; D gene: NA; V gene: TRBV5-8; CDR3 length: 15; clone size: NA; CDR3 protein: CASSLGASSYNEQFF; CDR3 DNA: TGTGCCAGCAGCTTGGGTGCCAGCTCCTACAATGAGCAGTTCTTC
J gene: TRBJ2-7; D gene: NA; V gene: TRBV5-1; CDR3 length: 14; clone size: few; CDR3 protein: CASSEGPVSEEQYF; CDR3 DNA: TGCGCCAGCAGTGAGGGTCCGGTTAGTGAAGAGCAGTACTTC
J gene: TRBJ1-3; D gene: NA; V gene: TRBV18; CDR3 length: 14; clone size: NA; CDR3 protein: CASSRGETGNTIYF; CDR3 DNA: TGTGCCAGCTCACGTGGGGAGACTGGAAACACCATATATTTT
J gene: TRBJ1-3; D gene: TRBD1; V gene: TRBV7-3; CDR3 length: 14; clone size: NA; CDR3 protein: CASSLTGQADNIYF; CDR3 DNA: TGTGCCAGCAGCCTAACCGGACAGGCCGACAACATATATTTT
J gene: TRBJ1-6; D gene: NA; V gene: TRBV7-9; CDR3 length: 14; clone size: few; CDR3 protein: CASSRVFPSSPLHF; CDR3 DNA: TGTGCCAGCTCCCGGGTCTTTCCGAGTTCACCCCTCCACTTT
J gene: TRBJ1-3; D gene: TRBD1; V gene: TRBV7-8; CDR3 length: 16; clone size: once; CDR3 protein: CASSHPGQSSGNTIYF; CDR3 DNA: TGTGCCAGCAGTCACCCGGGACAGAGCTCTGGAAACACCATATATTTT
J gene: TRBJ2-3; D gene: TRBD1; V gene: TRBV4-1; CDR3 length: 16; clone size: NA; CDR3 protein: CASSPGNRGITDTQYF; CDR3 DNA: TGCGCCAGCAGCCCGGGCAACAGGGGGATCACAGATACGCAGTATTTT
J gene: TRBJ2-3; D gene: NA; V gene: TRBV5-6; CDR3 length: 14; clone size: NA; CDR3 protein: CASSLGPGTDTQYF; CDR3 DNA: TGTGCCAGCAGCTTGGGGCCGGGAACAGATACGCAGTATTTT
J gene: TRBJ1-5; D gene: NA; V gene: TRBV9; CDR3 length: 14; clone size: once; CDR3 protein: CASSVGVANRPQHF; CDR3 DNA: TGTGCCAGCAGCGTAGGGGTAGCCAATCGACCCCAGCATTTT
J gene: TRBJ2-5; D gene: NA; V gene: TRBV2; CDR3 length: 13; clone size: NA; CDR3 protein: CASSGQFQETQYF; CDR3 DNA: TGTGCCAGCAGTGGACAGTTTCAAGAGACCCAGTACTTC
J gene: TRBJ2-5; D gene: TRBD2; V gene: TRBV11-3; CDR3 length: 14; clone size: NA; CDR3 protein: CASKGLAGGETQYF; CDR3 DNA: TGTGCCAGCAAGGGCTTAGCGGGGGGTGAGACCCAGTACTTC
J gene: TRBJ2-1; D gene: TRBD2; V gene: TRBV3-1/TRBV3-2; CDR3 length: 14; clone size: NA; CDR3 protein: CASSHSGGDNEQFF; CDR3 DNA: TGTGCCAGCAGCCATAGCGGGGGAGACAATGAGCAGTTCTTC
J gene: TRBJ1-2; D gene: NA; V gene: TRBV7-2; CDR3 length: 16; clone size: NA; CDR3 protein: CASSLVTTGGRDGYTF; CDR3 DNA: TGTGCCAGCAGCTTAGTAACAACGGGCGGGCGGGATGGCTACACCTTC
J gene: TRBJ2-3; D gene: NA; V gene: TRBV5-4; CDR3 length: 16; clone size: NA; CDR3 protein: CASSLGKGGSTDTQYF; CDR3 DNA: TGTGCCAGCAGCTTGGGAAAGGGGGGGTCCACAGATACGCAGTATTTT
J gene: TRBJ2-3; D gene: TRBD2; V gene: TRBV7-7; CDR3 length: 15; clone size: NA; CDR3 protein: CASSLGPGGVDTQYF; CDR3 DNA: TGTGCCAGCAGCTTAGGGCCGGGGGGGGTAGATACGCAGTATTTT
J gene: TRBJ2-6; D gene: NA; V gene: TRBV5-1; CDR3 length: 16; clone size: once; CDR3 protein: CASSPGWELGANVLTF; CDR3 DNA: TGCGCCAGCAGCCCTGGGTGGGAGCTTGGGGCCAACGTCCTGACTTTC
J gene: TRBJ1-2; D gene: TRBD1; V gene: TRBV7-2; CDR3 length: 16; clone size: NA; CDR3 protein: CASSLEWTGRNYGYTF; CDR3 DNA: TGTGCCAGCAGCTTAGAATGGACAGGGAGAAACTATGGCTACACCTTC
J gene: TRBJ2-7; D gene: NA; V gene: TRBV11-1; CDR3 length: 14; clone size: NA; CDR3 protein: CASSFLDSMNEQYF; CDR3 DNA: TGTGCCAGCAGCTTCCTCGACAGCATGAACGAGCAGTACTTC
J gene: TRBJ1-2; D gene: TRBD1; V gene: TRBV7-2; CDR3 length: 15; clone size: NA; CDR3 protein: CASSYSQGTNYGYTF; CDR3 DNA: TGTGCCAGCAGCTATTCACAGGGGACAAACTATGGCTACACCTTC
J gene: TRBJ2-3; D gene: NA; V gene: TRBV5-1; CDR3 length: 13; clone size: NA; CDR3 protein: CASSLTGPDTQYF; CDR3 DNA: TGCGCCAGCAGCTTGACAGGGCCAGATACGCAGTATTTT
J gene: TRBJ2-6; D gene: NA; V gene: TRBV11-3; CDR3 length: 16; clone size: few; CDR3 protein: CASSLTGMSGANVLTF; CDR3 DNA: TGTGCCAGCAGCTTAACAGGGATGTCTGGGGCCAACGTCCTGACTTTC
J gene: TRBJ2-7; D gene: NA; V gene: TRBV27; CDR3 length: 17; clone size: NA; CDR3 protein: CASSLTLGGTGAYEQYF; CDR3 DNA: TGTGCCAGCAGTTTAACCCTGGGGGGAACAGGGGCCTACGAGCAGTACTTC
J gene: TRBJ1-1; D gene: NA; V gene: TRBV3-1/TRBV3-2; CDR3 length: 12; clone size: NA; CDR3 protein: CASSQGSGEAFF; CDR3 DNA: TGTGCCAGCAGTCAGGGCTCGGGTGAAGCTTTCTTT
J gene: TRBJ2-5; D gene: TRBD1; V gene: TRBV7-9; CDR3 length: 14; clone size: NA; CDR3 protein: CASSNGQGGETQYF; CDR3 DNA: TGTGCCAGCAGCAACGGACAGGGCGGAGAGACCCAGTACTTC
J gene: TRBJ1-2; D gene: NA; V gene: TRBV6-5; CDR3 length: 15; clone size: NA; CDR3 protein: CASSRWDTRDGGYTF; CDR3 DNA: TGTGCCAGCAGTCGGTGGGACACCAGGGATGGGGGCTACACCTTC
J gene: TRBJ1-4; D gene: NA; V gene: TRBV2; CDR3 length: 14; clone size: NA; CDR3 protein: CASDIRIGDEKLFF; CDR3 DNA: TGTGCCAGCGATATTAGGATAGGGGATGAAAAACTGTTTTTT
J gene: TRBJ2-2; D gene: TRBD1; V gene: TRBV18; CDR3 length: 16; clone size: NA; CDR3 protein: CASSPPGTAETGELFF; CDR3 DNA: TGTGCCAGCTCACCGCCGGGGACAGCGGAGACCGGGGAGCTGTTTTTT
J gene: TRBJ1-2; D gene: TRBD1; V gene: TRBV19; CDR3 length: 16; clone size: NA; CDR3 protein: CASSPTSGTGGVGYTF; CDR3 DNA: TGTGCCAGTAGTCCGACCTCCGGGACAGGGGGCGTTGGCTACACCTTC
J gene: TRBJ2-3; D gene: NA; V gene: TRBV19; CDR3 length: 14; clone size: once; CDR3 protein: CASSLTLQGDTQYF; CDR3 DNA: TGTGCCAGTAGTCTCACCCTTCAGGGAGATACGCAGTATTTT
J gene: TRBJ2-2; D gene: TRBD1; V gene: TRBV19; CDR3 length: 15; clone size: NA; CDR3 protein: CASSALGTATGELFF; CDR3 DNA: TGTGCCAGTAGTGCACTAGGGACAGCCACCGGGGAGCTGTTTTTT
J gene: TRBJ2-7; D gene: TRBD1; V gene: TRBV6-5; CDR3 length: 15; clone size: few; CDR3 protein: CASSPGTGALRGQYF; CDR3 DNA: TGTGCCAGCAGCCCCGGGACAGGGGCATTACGAGGGCAGTACTTC
J gene: TRBJ1-5; D gene: NA; V gene: TRBV19; CDR3 length: 14; clone size: NA; CDR3 protein: CASKLSQSNQPQHF; CDR3 DNA: TGTGCCAGTAAATTAAGTCAGAGCAATCAGCCCCAGCATTTT
J gene: TRBJ1-2; D gene: NA; V gene: TRBV6-2/TRBV6-3; CDR3 length: 14; clone size: once; CDR3 protein: CASSPGTLLIGYTF; CDR3 DNA: TGTGCCAGCAGCCCCGGGACACTGCTAATCGGCTACACCTTC
J gene: TRBJ2-7; D gene: TRBD1; V gene: TRBV5-1; CDR3 length: 13; clone size: once; CDR3 protein: CASSFTGAHEQYF; CDR3 DNA: TGCGCCAGCAGCTTTACAGGGGCCCACGAGCAGTACTTC
J gene: TRBJ1-1; D gene: NA; V gene: TRBV27; CDR3 length: 13; clone size: NA; CDR3 protein: CASSPHSPAGAFF; CDR3 DNA: TGTGCCAGCAGTCCCCACTCGCCCGCGGGGGCTTTCTTT
J gene: TRBJ2-1; D gene: TRBD2; V gene: TRBV3-1/TRBV3-2; CDR3 length: 14; clone size: NA; CDR3 protein: CASSPRGGDNEQFF; CDR3 DNA: TGTGCCAGCAGCCCGCGGGGGGGCGACAATGAGCAGTTCTTC
J gene: TRBJ1-1; D gene: TRBD1; V gene: TRBV18; CDR3 length: 17; clone size: NA; CDR3 protein: CASSPQLDRGRNTEAFF; CDR3 DNA: TGTGCCAGCTCACCCCAGTTGGACAGGGGGCGGAACACTGAAGCTTTCTTT
J gene: TRBJ2-3; D gene: NA; V gene: TRBV6-6; CDR3 length: 13; clone size: NA; CDR3 protein: CASRAGTRDTQYF; CDR3 DNA: TGTGCCAGCAGAGCGGGGACAAGGGATACGCAGTATTTT
J gene: TRBJ2-3; D gene: TRBD2; V gene: TRBV7-9; CDR3 length: 16; clone size: NA; CDR3 protein: CASSFPTSETTDTQYF; CDR3 DNA: TGTGCCAGCAGCTTTCCGACTAGCGAAACGACAGATACGCAGTATTTT
J gene: TRBJ1-1; D gene: TRBD1; V gene: TRBV27; CDR3 length: 14; clone size: once; CDR3 protein: CASPRTGASRKAFF; CDR3 DNA: TGTGCCAGCCCCAGGACAGGGGCGTCACGAAAAGCTTTCTTT